The 9 T cell receptor beta chains reported below all come from one sample, sequenced in a study of blood T cells in healthy people across ages. Next came a second PCR, run for roughly 6 to 11 cycles, which used a sample-barcoded 5' primer along with a J-beta primer mix. TCRdb fed the 5' RACE reads into MiXCR, producing one record per CDR3 protein. The profile shows 600,000 or so distinct CDR3 sequences, roughly 43% of them singletons. Sequenced input: blood. The source of these receptors is an elderly man in good health.

This clonotype came up a few times. This chain uses TRBV7-9 with TRBJ1-1; tentatively, D is TRBD1 (6 bases). Trimming took off 5 bases at V and 3 bases at J, with 16 bases between the two ends. The CDR3 is made up of 15 amino acids. Germline V gene lookup returns CDR1 SEHNR and CDR2 FQNEAQ (reference sequence). The CDR3, as DNA: TGTGCCAGCAGCCGCTATCGACAGGATGACACTGAAGCTTTCTTT. As protein: CASSRYRQDDTEAFF.

This chain uses TRBV18 with TRBJ2-1, with a possible D match to TRBD2 (6 bases). This CDR3 region has 16 residues. V was pared by 6 bases and J by 0 bases, with 15 bases between. Germline V gene lookup returns CDR1 KGHSH and CDR2 LQKENI. The CDR3: CASSGRGLFSYNEQFF. In nucleotides, the CDR3 is TGTGCCAGCTCCGGGCGGGGTCTGTTCTCCTACAATGAGCAGTTCTTC.

This chain joins TRBV24-1 and TRBJ2-5; D call uncertain. Germline V gene lookup returns CDR1 KGHDR and CDR2 SFDVKD. This CDR3 has 11 amino acids. Trimming removed 5 bases from V and 6 bases from J, with 6 bases in between. CDR3 sequence: CATSAYQTQYF. CDR3 sequence (DNA): TGTGCCACCAGTGCCTATCAGACCCAGTACTTC.

The chain recombines TRBV7-2 with TRBJ1-4; 7 nucleotides agree with TRBD1. CDR3 length: 16 amino acids. Per the germline V gene, CDR1 is SGHTA and CDR2 is FQGNSA. Germline trimming cut 4 bases from V and 8 bases from J; bases unmatched to any gene: 13. DNA of the CDR3: TGTGCCAGCAGCTCCCCAAGCACAGGGGTCAGGGAAAAACTGTTTTTT. This translates into CASSSPSTGVREKLFF. The full variable domain, its missing parts supplied by reference TRBV7-2 and TRBJ1-4, is GAGVSQSPSNKVTEKGKDVELRCDPISGHTALYWYRQSLGQGLEFLIYFQGNSAPDKSGLPSDRFSAERTGGSVSTLTIQRTQQEDSAVYLCASSSPSTGVREKLFFGSGTQLSVL.

V gene TRBV7-8 combines with J gene TRBJ2-5; D is tentatively TRBD1 or TRBD2 (5 bases each). The better agreement between TRBJ2-7 and the DNA end casts doubt on the J call. Germline-derived CDR1 and CDR2 are SGHVS and FQNEAQ. This CDR3 has 12 residues. The CDR3 region is CASGTLGYEQYF. The CDR3 region has the DNA TGTGCCAGCGGGACGTTGGGCTACGAGCAGTACTTC.

This chain joins TRBV5-1 and TRBJ1-2, with a tentative D call TRBD1 (6 bases). V dropped 4 bases and J dropped 6 bases, with 16 bases sitting between them. In germline, CDR1 is SGHRS, CDR2 YFSETQ. The CDR3 is 14 amino acids. CDR3 loop: CASSRGQFADGYTF. DNA of the CDR3: TGCGCCAGCAGCCGCGGACAGTTTGCGGATGGCTACACCTTC.

Concerning this clonotype itself: The junction does not match germline at one end; this may be a read error. The rearrangement joins TRBV25-1 to TRBJ2-5; D possibly corresponds to TRBD2 (6 bases). Germline CDR1 is MGHDK and CDR2 is SYGVNS. This CDR3 is built from 14 residues. CDR3 in amino acids: CAGSDRLRGETQYF. CDR3 sequence (DNA): TGTGCCGGCAGTGACCGTCTCCGGGGGGAGACCCAGTACTTC. The full variable domain, rest sourced from reference TRBV25-1 and TRBJ2-5, is EADIYQTPRYLVIGTGKKITLECSQTMGHDKMYWYQQDPGMELHLIHYSYGVNSTEKGDLSSESTVSRIRTEHFPLTLESARPSHTSQYLCAGSDRLRGETQYFGPGTRLLVL.

The V call is TRBV7-2, the J call TRBJ2-1; 12 nucleotides match TRBD2. The V segment lost 4 bases and the J segment 7 bases; nucleotides outside the gene matches: 8. The CDR3 contains 16 residues. Germline CDR1 reads SGHTA; CDR2 reads FQGNSA. The CDR3 sequence is CASSYLAGGPSNEQFF. As DNA, the CDR3 is TGTGCCAGCAGCTATCTAGCGGGAGGGCCTTCGAATGAGCAGTTCTTC.

The J gene is TRBJ2-6, the V gene TRBV28, with 9 bases aligning to TRBD2. The germline V gene has CDR1 MDHEN and CDR2 SYDVKM. The CDR3 covers 16 residues. This chain's CDR3 is CVTSGRNNSGANVLTF. CDR3 bases: TGTGTGACTAGCGGAAGGAATAACTCTGGGGCCAACGTCCTGACTTTC.